These 16 T cell receptor beta chains share one sample of origin, sequenced in a study of T-cell memory formation after mild COVID-19. TCRdb itself ran the 5' RACE reads through MiXCR, one entry per CDR3 protein. The sample has under 250,000 distinct CDR3 sequences, roughly a tenth seen once; the top ten hold approximately 3%. Sequencing input: PBMCs or a T cell subset sorted from them (not recorded which). These receptors were obtained from a man aged 18 to 29 who had mild COVID-19 (a few samples of this study predate the infection). Cell type and time point are not known.

At least ten counts were recorded for this clonotype. The chain employs TRBV28 and TRBJ1-1, with 8 bases identical to TRBD1. The CDR3 has 12 amino acids. Germline V gives CDR1 MDHEN, CDR2 SYDVKM. With V trimmed by 11 bases and J by 2 bases, 4 bases remained unmatched. The CDR3 loop reads CACGQGNTEAFF. As DNA, the CDR3 is TGTGCCTGCGGACAGGGCAACACTGAAGCTTTCTTT.

The V and J genes are TRBV4-2 and TRBJ2-7; TRBD1 might be the D (6 bases). Germline V gene sequence: CDR1 LGHNA, CDR2 YNFKEQ. V shed 0 bases and J shed 3 bases, with 12 bases lying between them. CDR3 size: 15 residues. CDR3 amino acids: CASSQDGQPIYEQYF. Here the CDR3 DNA reads TGTGCCAGCAGCCAAGATGGACAGCCGATCTACGAGCAGTACTTC.

At least ten counts were recorded for this clonotype. The chain couples TRBV6-5 to TRBJ2-1; 8 positions agree with TRBD1. CDR3 length: 15 residues. Losses at the gene ends were 6 bases for V and 0 bases for J; bases not matched to a gene: 4. Germline V gene sequence: CDR1 MNHEY, CDR2 SVGAGI. CDR3 DNA: TGTGCCAGCAGCCAAACAGGGGGCTCCTACAATGAGCAGTTCTTC. Translation gives CASSQTGGSYNEQFF.

This clonotype was detected a few times. The chain has TRBV5-4 and TRBJ2-5; D might be TRBD2 (5 bases). The CDR3 spans 15 residues. The germline CDR1 and CDR2 sequences are SGHNT and YYREEE (reference sequence). The germline V and J ends were trimmed by 3 bases and 4 bases, with 16 bases remaining between them. CDR3 protein: CASSSRGNSGETQYF. The CDR3 nucleotides are TGTGCCAGCAGCTCCCGAGGGAACAGCGGAGAGACCCAGTACTTC.

A few counts support this clonotype. The gene calls are TRBV5-1 and TRBJ2-5; 11 nucleotides align to TRBD1. J lost 4 bases, V lost 3 bases, and 5 bases had no gene match. The CDR3 is 15 residues long. Germline CDR1 SGHRS, CDR2 YFSETQ. CDR3 nucleotide sequence: TGCGCCAGCAGCTCGACGGGACAGGGGGGAGAGACCCAGTACTTC. Translated: CASSSTGQGGETQYF. The full variable domain, rest sourced from reference TRBV5-1 and TRBJ2-5, is KAGVTQTPRYLIKTRGQQVTLSCSPISGHRSVSWYQQTPGQGLQFLFEYFSETQRNKGNFPGRFSGRQFSNSRSEMNVSTLELGDSALYLCASSSTGQGGETQYFGPGTRLLVL.

This chain joins TRBV27 and TRBJ2-6; no clear D gene. Trimming cost V 3 bases and J 0 bases, with 12 bases left between them. From germline, CDR1 is MNHEY and CDR2 SMNVEV (reference sequence). The CDR3 runs 17 residues. The DNA of the CDR3 is TGTGCCAGCAGTTTTTCCATCTCGAGCTCTGGGGCCAACGTCCTGACTTTC. Translating it yields CASSFSISSSGANVLTF.

Turning to this clonotype: A much larger clone lies a single base off, so this may be a read error. This CDR3 reads CASSPEPGGNTEAFF. CDR3 sequence (DNA): TGCGCCAGCAGCCCGGAACCGGGAGGGAACACTGAAGCTTTCTTT. V and J are TRBV5-1 and TRBJ1-1; D is unresolved. The CDR3 covers 15 residues. Germline assignment: CDR1 SGHRS and CDR2 YFSETQ. V was pared by 4 bases and J by 1 base, with 14 bases between.

This chain uses TRBV11-2 with TRBJ2-2; tentatively, D is TRBD1 (6 bases). V was trimmed by 1 base and J by 7 bases, leaving 13 bases between them. Germline V gene lookup returns CDR1 SGHAT and CDR2 FQNNGV. The CDR3 covers 15 residues. The DNA of the CDR3 is TGTGCCAGCAGCTTAGGCTCACAGGGACGCGGGGAGCTGTTTTTT. It codes for CASSLGSQGRGELFF.

The chain uses TRBV24-1 and TRBJ1-2; D ambiguous. V lost 5 bases to trimming and J lost 0 bases, with 6 bases between them. CDR3 length: 13 residues. Germline V gene lookup returns CDR1 KGHDR and CDR2 SFDVKD. In DNA, the CDR3 is TGTGCCACCAGTGCCACTTCTAACTATGGCTACACCTTC. This sequence encodes CATSATSNYGYTF.

This clonotype was detected many times. The J gene is TRBJ2-3, the V gene TRBV7-2; 7 bases are a match to TRBD2. The CDR3 spans 15 residues. V lost 0 bases and J lost 2; bases outside the gene matches: 2. Germline loops: CDR1 SGHTA, CDR2 FQGNSA. Here the CDR3 reads CASSLAGGITDTQYF. The CDR3 region has the DNA TGTGCCAGCAGCTTAGCGGGGGGGATCACAGATACGCAGTATTTT.

This clonotype is medium-sized (0.01 to 0.1%) in the sample. V and J are TRBV7-2 and TRBJ2-3, with D tentatively TRBD2 (5 bases). With 4 bases removed from V and 7 bases from J, the gap between germline ends came to 9 bases. This CDR3 spans 12 amino acids. Germline CDR1 SGHTA, CDR2 FQGNSA. CDR3 amino acids: CASSSTGNTQYF. In DNA, the CDR3 is TGTGCCAGCAGCTCAACGGGAAATACGCAGTATTTT.

The CDR3 sequence: CASSERTGWNTEAFF. The CDR3 coding sequence is TGTGCCAGCAGTGAAAGGACAGGGTGGAACACTGAAGCTTTCTTT. V and J are TRBV27 and TRBJ1-1, with 8 bases aligning to TRBD1. Germline V CDR1 and CDR2: MNHEY, SMNVEV (reference sequence). CDR3 length equals 15 residues. Trimming took 5 bases from V and 1 from J; bases not matched to a gene: 6.

This clonotype was counted ten times or more. CDR3 sequence reads: CASAPLPGSSGNTIYF. CDR3 bases: TGTGCCAGCGCCCCCCTCCCAGGGTCCTCTGGAAACACCATATATTTT. The V and J genes are TRBV6-5 and TRBJ1-3, with a weak D call TRBD1 (5 bases). Germline V lookup: CDR1 MNHEY, CDR2 SVGAGI. V lost 8 bases and J lost 0, with 17 bases in between. The CDR3 spans 16 residues.

This clonotype showed up many times. The J gene is TRBJ1-1, the V gene TRBV7-3; maybe TRBD1 (5 bases). The CDR3 spans 15 residues. Trimming removed 5 bases at V and 1 base at J, with 14 bases between. Germline V gives CDR1 SGHTA, CDR2 FQGTGA. The CDR3 region has the DNA TGTGCCAGCAGCGCCGACAGTGTGGGGAACACTGAAGCTTTCTTT. It encodes CASSADSVGNTEAFF.

This clonotype was found many times. This chain connects TRBV7-3 to TRBJ2-3; possibly TRBD2 for D (7 bases). Germline V gene lookup returns CDR1 SGHTA and CDR2 FQGTGA. CDR3 length equals 16 residues. V lost 8 bases to trimming and J lost 2 bases, with 20 bases between them. The CDR3 bases are TGTGCCAGCCGAGCGGGACACCAACTACCCACAGATACGCAGTATTTT. Translation gives CASRAGHQLPTDTQYF.

This clonotype was counted many times. Written as DNA, the CDR3 is TGCAGTGCTAGAAGGTCGGGGCGCACAGATACGCAGTATTTT. Translating gives CSARRSGRTDTQYF. The V call is TRBV20-1, the J call TRBJ2-3; D may be TRBD1 or TRBD2 (5 bases each). CDR3 length: 14 residues. The V end was cut by 2 bases, the J end by 1 base, with 10 bases between. Germline CDR1 is DFQATT and CDR2 is SNEGSKA (reference sequence).